This T cell receptor (beta chain) stems from a study of T cell repertoires in cytomegalovirus infection. In the study overall: It can be stated that public TCR beta signatures indicated CMV infection as well as a matching HLA type. General study findings and limits: Summed public TCR beta family frequency identified CMV carriers bearing the relevant HLA. Across the ex vivo response, the dominant clonotypes were HLA-C-restricted CMV-specific TCR beta clonotypes.

Comments on this clonotype: Its antigen remains unknown.

Using its own MiXCR run on the reads, TCRdb lists one record per CDR3 protein. This table has about 27,000 distinct CDR3 sequences, 19% appearing once. The CDR3 extends over 17 amino acids. The ends lost 4 bases at V and 2 bases at J; junction bases unmatched: 9. Per the germline V gene, CDR1 is SGHNT and CDR2 is YYREEE (reference sequence). The receptor was derived from a human donor in good health (CMV status not recorded). Some clones in this sample may be carry-over from other donors' samples. The specimen was CD8+ T cells from cultured PBMCs, collected from culture after CMV antigen stimulation. The chain uses TRBV5-4 and TRBJ2-1, with 10 bases identical to TRBD1. The CDR3: CASSRSTGGLTYNEQFF. The CDR3, as DNA: TGTGCCAGCAGCCGGTCGACAGGGGGCTTGACCTACAATGAGCAGTTCTTC.